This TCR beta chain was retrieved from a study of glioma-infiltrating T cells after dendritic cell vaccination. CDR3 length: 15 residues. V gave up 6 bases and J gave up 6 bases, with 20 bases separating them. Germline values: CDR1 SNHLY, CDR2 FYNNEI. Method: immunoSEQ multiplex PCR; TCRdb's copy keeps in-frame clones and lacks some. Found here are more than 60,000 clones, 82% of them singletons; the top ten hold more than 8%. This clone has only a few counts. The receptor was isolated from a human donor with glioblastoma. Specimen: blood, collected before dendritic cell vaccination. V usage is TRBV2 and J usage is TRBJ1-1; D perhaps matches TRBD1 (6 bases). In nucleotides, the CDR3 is TGTGCCAGCAGCCAACACAAGGGACACCTAGCTGAAGCTTTCTTT. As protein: CASSQHKGHLAEAFF.